The entry that follows covers one TCR beta chain sequence. Its cognate antigen is unknown. This record comes from a study of identifying expanded T cells in peripheral blood. Study-wide results and caveats: Over about two and four weeks, about 17 and 20 clones changed, versus 1.2 between replicates.

Assay: immunoSEQ multiplex PCR; the TCRdb copy retains only in-frame clones and omits some. The table includes 65,000 to 95,000 clones, about four fifths detected once. The sample comprised blood. This sequence was found in a person aged 18 to 70 in good health.

CDR3 coding DNA: TGCGCCAGCAGCCAAGATACGAACACTGAAGCTTTCTTT. It translates to CASSQDTNTEAFF. J is TRBJ1-1 and V is TRBV4-3; D call uncertain. The CDR3 covers 13 residues. Germline V gene sequence: CDR1 LGHNA, CDR2 YSLEER. V lost 0 bases, J lost 1 base, and 3 bases lay in between.